The table lists the clone carrying this TCR beta chain with a count of one. Its specificity is not known. This sample was included in a study of siplizumab effects on memory and regulatory T cells. Overall study findings and caveats: Some alloreactive sequences were traceable to unstimulated CD4+ memory cells, and siplizumab significantly reduced them.

Germline V CDR1 and CDR2: SSHAT, FNYEAQ (reference sequence). The CDR3 loop spans 13 amino acids. Produced via immunoSEQ multiplex PCR; TCRdb's table is partial and in-frame only. The sample consists of about 100,000 clones, about 94% of them appearing once. Sequencing input: non-Treg CD4+ T cells sorted from blood. The TCR comes from a human donor in good health. The chain uses TRBV7-7 and TRBJ1-4; D remains ambiguous. The CDR3 sequence: CAIKGKTNEKLFF. The CDR3 nucleotides are TGTGCTATAAAGGGAAAAACTAATGAAAAACTGTTTTTT. Variable domain in full (rest from reference TRBV7-7 and TRBJ1-4): GAGVSQSPRYKVTKRGQDVTLRCDPISSHATLYWYQQALGQGPEFLTYFNYEAQPDKSGLPSDRFSAERPEGSISTLTIQRTEQRDSAMYRCAIKGKTNEKLFFGSGTQLSVL.